Below, 10 T cell receptor beta chains from the same sample are listed, as sequenced in a study of CD8+CD57+ T cells in acquired aplastic anemia. TCR beta VDJ and CDR3 profiles were obtained from a genomic DNA template. One entry per CDR3 protein, called by TCRdb with MiXCR from the reads. Among about 200,000 distinct CDR3 sequences listed, 65% were seen once. Patients picked for sequencing had shown CD8+CD57+ cell expansion detected by flow cytometry. Material for sequencing was sorted CD4+, CD8+, or CD8+CD57+ T cells (not recorded which) from PBMCs. All receptors come from a human donor with aplastic anemia.

This clonotype was found many times. The chain is built from TRBV5-8 and TRBJ2-4, with D possibly being TRBD2 (5 bases). V was clipped by 2 bases and J by 0 bases, with 12 bases between them. This CDR3 has 16 amino acids. Germline CDR1 is SGHTS and CDR2 is YDEGEE. The CDR3 loop is CASSFRADLAKNIQYF. The CDR3 DNA reads as TGTGCCAGCAGCTTCCGAGCGGACTTAGCCAAAAACATTCAGTACTTC.

Details on this clonotype: This may come from a read error, since a much larger clone is one base off. V gene TRBV5-6 combines with J gene TRBJ2-7, with D unclear. The germline CDR1 and CDR2 sequences are SGHDT and YYEEEE. Trimming took 0 bases from V and 7 from J, leaving 17 bases between them. This CDR3 contains 15 residues. For the CDR3, the DNA is TGTGCCAGCAGCTTGGCCGGCGTAACCTACAATGAGCAGTACTTC. Translating gives CASSLAGVTYNEQYF.

CDR3 nucleotide sequence: TGTGCCAGCAGGGCCGGACAGATGATTAACTATGGCTACACCTTC. Translating gives CASRAGQMINYGYTF. The gene calls are TRBV2 and TRBJ1-2; D is perhaps TRBD1 (6 bases). This CDR3 has 15 amino acids. CDR1 and CDR2 (germline): SNHLY, FYNNEI. V dropped 6 bases and J dropped 1 base, with 15 bases sitting between them. The full variable domain, rest sourced from reference TRBV2 and TRBJ1-2, is EPEVTQTPSHQVTQMGQEVILRCVPISNHLYFYWYRQILGQKVEFLVSFYNNEISEKSEIFDDQFSVERPDGSNFTLKIRSTKLEDSAMYFCASRAGQMINYGYTFGSGTRLTVV.

The J gene is TRBJ1-5, the V gene TRBV24-1; 8 bases agree with TRBD1. V lost 4 bases to trimming and J lost 10 bases; unmatched junction nucleotides: 14. The CDR3 covers 16 residues. The germline CDR1 and CDR2 sequences are KGHDR and SFDVKD. CDR3 region: CATSEAGTGTGIPQHF. The CDR3 DNA reads as TGTGCCACCAGTGAGGCCGGGACAGGAACGGGTATCCCCCAGCATTTT.

This chain links TRBV9 with TRBJ2-7; D unresolved. V was cut by 0 bases and J by 0 bases, with 7 bases left in between. The V gene's germline CDR1 is SGDLS and CDR2 YYNGEE. CDR3 length: 14 amino acids. CDR3 region: CASSVEGSSYEQYF. For the CDR3, the DNA is TGTGCCAGCAGCGTAGAGGGAAGCTCCTACGAGCAGTACTTC.

This clonotype was seen a few times. The V call is TRBV20-1, the J call TRBJ1-2, with no clear D. CDR3 length: 13 amino acids. The germline gives CDR1 DFQATT, CDR2 SNEGSKA (reference sequence). CDR3 sequence: CSARIGRANGYTF. The CDR3 bases are TGCAGCGCCCGAATAGGTAGGGCTAATGGCTACACCTTC.

This chain joins TRBV12-3 or TRBV12-4 and TRBJ2-5, with 9 bases matching TRBD2. This CDR3 contains 17 residues. With 1 base clipped from V and 2 bases from J, the junction kept 8 bases outside the gene matches. CDR3 residues: CASSLGGRGGLQETQYF. DNA of the CDR3: TGTGCCAGCAGTTTAGGAGGGCGGGGGGGACTGCAAGAGACCCAGTACTTC.

The chain combines TRBV12-3 or TRBV12-4 with TRBJ1-4, with TRBD1 matching over 8 bases. There are 14 residues in the CDR3. Trimming removed 6 bases from V and 8 bases from J; junction bases left unmatched: 8. In DNA, the CDR3 is TGTGCCAGCAGACGGACAGGGATAGGGGAAAAACTGTTTTTT. This gives the protein CASRRTGIGEKLFF.

The count of this clonotype is one. The chain employs TRBV7-9 and TRBJ1-6; D ambiguous. Deletions cut 1 base from V and 4 bases from J, with 5 bases between. The V gene's germline CDR1 is SEHNR and CDR2 FQNEAQ (reference sequence). The CDR3 has 14 amino acids. The CDR3: CASSLEQYNSPLHF. The CDR3 DNA sequence: TGTGCCAGCAGCTTAGAACAGTATAATTCACCCCTCCACTTT.

J is TRBJ1-5 and V is TRBV5-4; D not certain. Germline V gene lookup returns CDR1 SGHNT and CDR2 YYREEE (reference sequence). The V end lost 2 bases, the J end lost 4 bases, and 10 bases lay between the germline ends. This CDR3 spans 14 amino acids. The CDR3 coding sequence is TGTGCCAGCAGCTTCGACGGAGATAATCAGCCCCAGCATTTT. Translating it yields CASSFDGDNQPQHF.